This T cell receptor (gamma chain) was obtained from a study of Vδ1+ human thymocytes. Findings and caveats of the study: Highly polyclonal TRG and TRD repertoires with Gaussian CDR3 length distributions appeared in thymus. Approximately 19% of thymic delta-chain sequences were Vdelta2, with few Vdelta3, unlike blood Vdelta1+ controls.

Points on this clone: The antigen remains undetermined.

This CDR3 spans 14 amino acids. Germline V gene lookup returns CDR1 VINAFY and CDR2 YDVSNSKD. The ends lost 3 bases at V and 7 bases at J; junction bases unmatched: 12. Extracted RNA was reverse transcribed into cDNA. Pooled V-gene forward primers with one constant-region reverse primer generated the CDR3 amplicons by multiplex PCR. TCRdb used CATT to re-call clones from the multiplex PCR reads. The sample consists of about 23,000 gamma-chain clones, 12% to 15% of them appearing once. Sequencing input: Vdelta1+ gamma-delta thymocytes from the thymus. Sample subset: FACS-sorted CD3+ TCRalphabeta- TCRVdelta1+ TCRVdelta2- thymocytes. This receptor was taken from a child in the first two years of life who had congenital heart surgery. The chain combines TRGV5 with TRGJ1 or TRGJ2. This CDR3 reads CATWDPSIEYKKLF. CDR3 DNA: TGTGCCACCTGGGACCCATCAATAGAATATAAGAAACTCTTT.